Listed below are T cell receptor beta chains from one sample, sequenced in a study of control samples from healthy donors and cancer patients. This table comes from immunoSEQ multiplex PCR, and its TCRdb copy is limited to in-frame clones, with some not included. This sample carries 24,000 or so clones, approximately 85% of them seen once, and the ten largest clones take 38%. Sequencing was performed on PBMCs. These TCRs come from a man in his sixties with head and neck cancer. Both conserved end residues are part of each CDR3. The D gene is left open where the match is weak. Size is omitted from some rows. Given values are once, few, many or a class for expanded clones.

cdr3_length j_call d_call clone_size v_call cdr3_aa cdr3_nt
15 TRBJ2-6 - - TRBV19 CASNPQGYGANVLTF TGTGCCAGTAACCCTCAGGGTTACGGGGCCAACGTCCTGACTTTC
17 TRBJ1-1 - - TRBV18 CASSHQPTGYGGGEAFF TGTGCCAGCTCACACCAACCTACAGGGTATGGTGGAGGTGAAGCTTTCTTT
14 TRBJ1-1 - - TRBV24-1 CATSDPSAVDGAFF TGTGCCACCAGTGACCCATCCGCAGTCGACGGGGCTTTCTTT
13 TRBJ1-5 - - TRBV18 CASSPYGNQPQHF TGTGCCAGCTCACCATACGGCAATCAGCCCCAGCATTTT
16 TRBJ2-2 - - TRBV2 CASSPTGTFLAGELFF TGTGCCAGCAGTCCTACCGGGACTTTCTTAGCCGGGGAGCTGTTTTTT
14 TRBJ2-2 - - TRBV7-8 CASSLRESAGELFF TGTGCCAGCAGCCTTCGGGAGTCCGCCGGGGAGCTGTTTTTT
15 TRBJ1-5 - - TRBV9 CASSVNHRERQPQHF TGTGCCAGCAGCGTCAACCACAGGGAGCGTCAGCCCCAGCATTTT
13 TRBJ1-1 - - TRBV2 CASSEAGPTEAFF TGTGCCAGCAGCGAAGCGGGGCCTACTGAAGCTTTCTTT
15 TRBJ2-2 TRBD2 few TRBV6-5 CASDLGLAGTGELFF TGTGCCAGCGACCTGGGACTAGCGGGAACCGGGGAGCTGTTTTTT
14 TRBJ2-7 TRBD2 - TRBV24-1 CATRIRSGIGEQYF TGTGCCACGCGAATACGTAGCGGGATCGGCGAGCAGTACTTC
18 TRBJ1-5 TRBD1 - TRBV5-8 CASSPRGTGDSGNQPQHF TGTGCCAGCAGCCCCCGCGGGACAGGGGATTCGGGCAATCAGCCCCAGCATTTT
14 TRBJ1-2 - few TRBV25-1 CASSDGWGNYGYTF TGTGCCAGCAGTGATGGGTGGGGAAACTATGGCTACACCTTC
12 TRBJ2-7 - - TRBV18 CASSPEGYEQYF TGTGCCAGCTCACCAGAGGGGTACGAGCAGTACTTC
15 TRBJ1-2 - - TRBV11-2 CASSLGHGSNYGYTF TGTGCCAGCAGCTTAGGTCACGGCTCTAACTATGGCTACACCTTC
14 TRBJ1-4 - few TRBV7-8 CASSFDYGREKLFF TGTGCCAGCAGCTTCGACTATGGGCGCGAAAAACTGTTTTTT
15 TRBJ2-1 - - TRBV7-2 CASSFRAGGGNEQFF TGTGCCAGCAGCTTCCGGGCAGGGGGAGGCAATGAGCAGTTCTTC
14 TRBJ1-1 TRBD1 - TRBV15 CATSPRGLGTEAFF TGTGCCACCAGCCCCAGGGGGCTCGGCACTGAAGCTTTCTTT
14 TRBJ1-2 - - TRBV19 CASSPGWGGYGYTF TGTGCCAGTAGTCCCGGATGGGGGGGCTATGGCTACACCTTC
14 TRBJ2-3 - - TRBV11-2 CASSLMRSTDTQYF TGTGCCAGCAGCTTAATGCGCAGCACAGATACGCAGTATTTT
16 TRBJ2-2 TRBD1 - TRBV7-9 CASSSHQGVRAGELFF TGTGCCAGCAGCTCCCACCAGGGGGTCAGGGCCGGGGAGCTGTTTTTT
12 TRBJ2-1 TRBD2 once TRBV12-3/TRBV12-4 CASSNTGGEQFF TGTGCCAGCAGTAATACGGGGGGAGAGCAGTTCTTC
14 TRBJ2-3 TRBD1 - TRBV18 CASSPRTGSDTQYF TGTGCCAGCTCACCAAGGACAGGGTCAGATACGCAGTATTTT
19 TRBJ2-3 TRBD2 - TRBV7-6 CASSLGTGTSGTSTDTQYF TGTGCCAGCAGCTTAGGGACCGGGACTAGCGGTACTAGCACAGATACGCAGTATTTT
12 TRBJ1-2 - - TRBV2 CATAGGDYGYTF TGTGCCACGGCGGGAGGGGACTATGGCTACACCTTC
15 TRBJ2-4 TRBD1 - TRBV7-9 CASSLEGASKNIQYF TGTGCCAGCAGCTTAGAGGGGGCTTCCAAAAACATTCAGTACTTC
15 TRBJ2-3 TRBD2 - TRBV7-6 CASSSKAGGSDTQYF TGTGCCAGCAGCTCTAAGGCGGGAGGTTCCGATACGCAGTATTTT